The T cell receptor beta chain described here comes from a study of blood T cell repertoires in COVID-19. Study background: From the United States, Italy and Spain came samples of acute and convalescent COVID-19. Sample material is recorded as cDNA or gDNA derived from T cells, B-cell-depleted T cells, or PBMCs.

In the original analysis: Cell counts per sample came from amplifying reference gene primers. Sequencing used immunoSEQ multiplex PCR; TCRdb keeps in-frame clones, though not all of them. V and J calls plus clone size are reproduced from that table; the DNA served to infer D and trimming. The sample carries fewer than 400,000 clones, under 95% recorded once. Germline V lookup: CDR1 LGHNA, CDR2 YNFKEQ. The V and J ends lost 0 bases and 2 bases, in that order; junction bases with no gene match: 6. The CDR3 extends over 17 amino acids. Cohorts were based on clinical histories the participants reported. In this sample, this clone turned up a few times.

What was sequenced was PBMCs or T cells enriched from blood (not recorded which). This sequence originates from a young woman who had recovered from COVID-19. V and J are TRBV4-2 and TRBJ2-3; 9 bases are a match to TRBD2. This CDR3 reads CASSQDQTSGLTDTQYF. CDR3 bases: TGTGCCAGCAGCCAAGATCAAACTAGCGGGCTCACAGATACGCAGTATTTT.